The entry that follows covers one T cell receptor beta chain sequence. CDR1 LGHNA and CDR2 YNFKEQ come from the germline V gene. There are 13 residues in the CDR3. V gave up 4 bases and J gave up 6 bases; unmatched junction bases: 5. This record belongs to a study of blood T cell repertoires in COVID-19. Some clones are missing from TCRdb's copy, which holds only in-frame ones; the method was immunoSEQ multiplex PCR. The sample consists of 210,000 or so clones, approximately 88% of them appearing once. Sample: peripheral blood. V usage is TRBV4-2 and J usage is TRBJ2-7, with 8 bases fitting TRBD1. The TCR was taken from a middle-aged man with acute or convalescent COVID-19. CDR3 amino acids: CASSPRTGFEQYF. The CDR3 DNA reads as TGTGCCAGCAGCCCGAGGACAGGGTTCGAGCAGTACTTC.